This entry describes one TCR beta chain. Its antigen is unknown. The source of the sample is a study of CD8+ T cells in alopecia areata. Following extraction, RNA underwent reverse transcription to cDNA, which served as the sequencing template. Clones were read by immunoSEQ multiplex PCR, and TCRdb kept only the in-frame ones, dropping some. The table has 130,000 to 150,000 clones, 51% seen once. CDR1 is GTSNPN and CDR2 is SVGIG in the germline V gene (reference sequence). The V end lost 4 bases, the J end lost 5 bases, and 15 bases lay between the germline ends. The CDR3 runs to 14 residues. General study results and limits: Resident alphabeta T-cell populations of normal skin are likewise subject to sequencing in scalp samples.

The receptor was isolated from a human donor with alopecia areata. This rearrangement joins TRBV30 to TRBJ1-5, with a weak D call TRBD1 (5 bases). This specimen consisted of CD4+ T cells sorted from blood, obtained at week 0. CDR3 loop: CAWTPPGFYQPQHF. DNA of the CDR3: TGTGCCTGGACACCCCCAGGGTTTTATCAGCCCCAGCATTTT.